This T cell receptor beta chain was captured by sequencing in a study of cytomegalovirus exposure and HLA in healthy donors. This clone was recorded once. The primer mix had 60 Vbeta and 13 Jbeta primers. TCRdb's copy holds only in-frame clones and misses some; the assay was immunoSEQ multiplex PCR. The table has more than 95,000 clones, approximately 75% seen once; the top ten hold roughly 3.5%. The receptor's source is a woman aged 45-60 years in good health and CMV-seronegative. Sequenced sample: PBMCs.

In DNA, the CDR3 is TGTGCCAGCAGCTCGGACAGGGGGCTGTATGGCTACACCTTC. It specifies CASSSDRGLYGYTF. The genes are TRBV5-6 and TRBJ1-2, with TRBD1 identical over 11 bases. The CDR3 contains 14 residues. The trim removed 3 bases at V and 5 bases at J, leaving 3 bases unmatched. Germline lookup yields CDR1 SGHDT and CDR2 YYEEEE. The whole variable domain, filled in from reference TRBV5-6 and TRBJ1-2, reads DAGVTQSPTHLIKTRGQQVTLRCSPKSGHDTVSWYQQALGQGPQFIFQYYEEEERQRGNFPDRFSGHQFPNYSSELNVNALLLGDSALYLCASSSDRGLYGYTFGSGTRLTVV.